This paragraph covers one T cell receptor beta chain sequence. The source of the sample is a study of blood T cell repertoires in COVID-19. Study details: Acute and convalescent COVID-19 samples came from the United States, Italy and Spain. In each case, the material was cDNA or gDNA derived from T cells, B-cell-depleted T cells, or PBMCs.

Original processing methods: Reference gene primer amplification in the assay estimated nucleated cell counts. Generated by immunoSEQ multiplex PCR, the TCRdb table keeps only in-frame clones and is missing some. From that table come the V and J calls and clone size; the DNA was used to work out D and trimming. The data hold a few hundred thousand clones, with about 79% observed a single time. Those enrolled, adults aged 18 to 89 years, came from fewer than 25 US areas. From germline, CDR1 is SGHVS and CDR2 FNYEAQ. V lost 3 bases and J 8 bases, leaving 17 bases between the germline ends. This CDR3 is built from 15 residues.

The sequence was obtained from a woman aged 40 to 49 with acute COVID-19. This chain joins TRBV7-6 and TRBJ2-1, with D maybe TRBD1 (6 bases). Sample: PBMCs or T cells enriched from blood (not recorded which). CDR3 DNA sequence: TGTGCCAGCAGCTTTGGGGGCGGGCCGGTGGATGAGCAGTTCTTC. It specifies CASSFGGGPVDEQFF.